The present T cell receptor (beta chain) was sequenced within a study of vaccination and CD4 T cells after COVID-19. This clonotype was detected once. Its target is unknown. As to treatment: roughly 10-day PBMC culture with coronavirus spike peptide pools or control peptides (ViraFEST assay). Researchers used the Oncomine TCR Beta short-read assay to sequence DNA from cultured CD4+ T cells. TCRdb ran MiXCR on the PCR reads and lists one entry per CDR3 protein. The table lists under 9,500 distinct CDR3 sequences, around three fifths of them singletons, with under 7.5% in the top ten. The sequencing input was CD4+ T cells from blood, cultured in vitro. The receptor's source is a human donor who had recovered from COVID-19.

The CDR3 here is CASSFGQETQYF. The DNA for the CDR3 is TGTGCCAGCAGCTTCGGCCAAGAGACCCAGTACTTC. The V gene is TRBV11-2, the J gene TRBJ2-5; D ambiguous. This CDR3 is built from 12 residues. Trimming shortened V by 3 bases and J by 1 base, and 3 bases separated the two germline ends. Germline CDR1 is SGHAT and CDR2 is FQNNGV.